The next 26 T cell receptor beta chains were all read from a single sample in a study of vaccination effects on CD4 cells after COVID-19. Measured with immunoSEQ multiplex PCR; TCRdb has only the in-frame clones, and not every one. The table includes about 50,000 clones, 60% to 85% detected once. Their specific antigens are unknown. Cells that had been cultured for less than eleven days were the source of isolated CD4+ T cells. Here the sequenced sample was CD4+ T cells from PBMCs cultured without peptide, taken before COVID-19 vaccination. These receptors were taken from a human donor who received a COVID-19 vaccine.

The rearrangement links TRBV6-5 to TRBJ1-1, with 9 bases matching TRBD1. CDR1 is MNHEY and CDR2 is SVGAGI in the germline V gene. J was trimmed by 5 bases and V by 8 bases; bases with no gene match: 6. The CDR3 extends over 13 amino acids. In DNA form, the CDR3 reads TGTGCCAGCTCCGGGACAGGGAGAACTGAAGCTTTCTTT. Its translation is CASSGTGRTEAFF.

This sequence joins TRBV18 and TRBJ2-2; D is possibly TRBD1 (6 bases). V was shortened by 0 bases and J by 1 base, with 9 bases between the two germline ends. Germline V CDR1 and CDR2: KGHSH, LQKENI. CDR3 length: 16 residues. CDR3 residues: CASSPPRGRNTGELFF. CDR3 DNA sequence: TGTGCCAGCTCACCACCAAGGGGGAGGAACACCGGGGAGCTGTTTTTT.

The chain links TRBV7-3 to TRBJ2-3, with 7 bases fitting TRBD1. The V gene's germline CDR1 is SGHTA and CDR2 FQGTGA. The CDR3 has 16 amino acids. The ends lost 5 bases at V and 4 bases at J; junction bases unmatched: 12. The CDR3 sequence is CASSAVHRGTADTQYF. The CDR3 DNA sequence: TGTGCCAGCAGCGCGGTCCACAGGGGTACGGCAGATACGCAGTATTTT.

J is TRBJ2-7 and V is TRBV18, with D possibly TRBD1 on 6 matching bases. There are 14 residues in the CDR3. V was pared by 5 bases and J by 2 bases, with 13 bases between. In germline, CDR1 is KGHSH, CDR2 LQKENI. CDR3 DNA: TGTGCCAGCTCATCCCGGGACACCCCCTACGAGCAGTACGTC. Translating it yields CASSSRDTPYEQYV.

The V and J genes are TRBV29-1 and TRBJ1-2; no firm D call. The CDR3 is 11 residues long. Germline CDR1 is SQVTM and CDR2 is ANQGSEA. V was trimmed by 5 bases and J by 3 bases, leaving 7 bases between them. The CDR3 DNA sequence: TGCAGCGTTCTCCGGGACTATGGCTACACCTTC. Its protein is CSVLRDYGYTF.

The V call is TRBV5-6, the J call TRBJ2-7; possible D gene TRBD1, 5 bases. This CDR3 has 12 residues. Germline assignment: CDR1 SGHDT and CDR2 YYEEEE. Trimming took off 2 bases at V and 3 bases at J, with 6 bases between the two ends. The CDR3 reads CASSFRGYEQYV. Here the CDR3 DNA reads TGTGCCAGCAGCTTTAGGGGCTACGAGCAGTACGTC.

By its share, this clone is medium-sized (0.01 to 0.1%). This chain links TRBV4-2 with TRBJ1-1, with D perhaps TRBD1 (6 bases). Germline CDR1 and CDR2: LGHNA and YNFKEQ. CDR3 size: 16 residues. Trimming pared 0 bases from V and 3 bases from J, leaving 14 bases between. CDR3 sequence reads: CASSQETGALDTEAFF. The CDR3 DNA follows: TGTGCCAGCAGCCAAGAGACAGGAGCCTTGGACACTGAAGCTTTCTTT.

The J gene is TRBJ2-5, the V gene TRBV10-3, with D perhaps TRBD1 (6 bases). CDR3 size: 12 residues. V was pared by 2 bases and J by 9 bases, with 10 bases between. CDR1 is ENHRY, CDR2 SYGVKD, per germline. The CDR3 spells CAISEGEGAQYF. The CDR3 nucleotides are TGTGCCATCAGTGAGGGTGAGGGGGCCCAGTACTTC.

The V gene is TRBV2, the J gene TRBJ2-3, with D maybe TRBD2 (6 bases). With 7 bases removed from V and 2 bases from J, the gap between germline ends came to 13 bases. This CDR3 region has 14 residues. Germline V gene data show CDR1 as SNHLY and CDR2 as FYNNEI. In DNA form, the CDR3 reads TGTGCCAGCAAAGAGGGGACTTACACAGATACGCAGTATTTT. Amino acid sequence: CASKEGTYTDTQYF. Drawing the rest from reference TRBV2 and TRBJ2-3, the complete variable domain is EPEVTQTPSHQVTQMGQEVILRCVPISNHLYFYWYRQILGQKVEFLVSFYNNEISEKSEIFDDQFSVERPDGSNFTLKIRSTKLEDSAMYFCASKEGTYTDTQYFGPGTRLTVL.

The chain recombines TRBV7-9 with TRBJ1-1; 9 bases match TRBD1. This CDR3 is 14 amino acids long. Per the germline V gene, CDR1 is SEHNR and CDR2 is FQNEAQ (reference sequence). With 4 bases clipped from V and 1 base from J, the junction kept 1 base outside the gene matches. This CDR3 is CASSSGQGNTEAFF. CDR3 sequence (DNA): TGTGCCAGCAGCTCGGGACAGGGGAACACTGAAGCTTTCTTT.

V is TRBV19 and J is TRBJ1-5; D may be TRBD1 (6 bases). CDR1 is LNHDA, CDR2 SQIVND, per germline (reference sequence). The ends were cut back, 3 bases at V and 4 bases at J, with 10 bases in the middle. The CDR3 loop spans 14 amino acids. The CDR3 sequence is CASSIWQGNQPQHF. The CDR3, as DNA: TGTGCCAGTAGTATTTGGCAGGGGAATCAGCCCCAGCATTTT.

The V and J genes are TRBV4-1 and TRBJ2-4; possibly TRBD1 or TRBD2 for D (7 bases each). This CDR3 contains 18 residues. The germline gives CDR1 MGHRA, CDR2 YSYEKL. Trimming shortened V by 1 base and J by 0 bases, and 16 bases separated the two germline ends. As DNA, the CDR3 is TGCGCCAGCAGCCAAGGGGGGGGGACAGCACTAGCCAAAAACATTCAGTACTTC. It is translated as CASSQGGGTALAKNIQYF.

The chain couples TRBV5-4 to TRBJ2-3, with D tentatively TRBD2 (7 bases). Trimming shortened V by 4 bases and J by 0 bases, and 12 bases separated the two germline ends. The CDR3 consists of 15 residues. Germline values: CDR1 SGHNT, CDR2 YYREEE (reference sequence). The CDR3 DNA reads TGTGCCAGCAGCAAAGAGGGGGGGAGCACAGATACGCAGTATTTT. This codes for CASSKEGGSTDTQYF. The variable domain in full, with the rest retrieved from reference TRBV5-4 and TRBJ2-3, is ETGVTQSPTHLIKTRGQQVTLRCSSQSGHNTVSWYQQALGQGPQFIFQYYREEENGRGNFPPRFSGLQFPNYSSELNVNALELDDSALYLCASSKEGGSTDTQYFGPGTRLTVL.

This chain joins TRBV6-1 and TRBJ1-2; D not certain. The CDR3 contains 12 residues. Trimming took off 8 bases at V and 0 bases at J, with 7 bases between the two ends. Germline V gene data show CDR1 as MNHNS and CDR2 as SASEGT. The CDR3 protein is CASWITNYGYTF. The CDR3 DNA reads TGTGCCAGCTGGATTACTAACTATGGCTACACCTTC.

The V and J genes are TRBV2 and TRBJ1-4; possibly TRBD1 for D (5 bases). The CDR3 is 13 amino acids. Deletions cut 6 bases from V and 2 bases from J, with 7 bases between. CDR1 SNHLY and CDR2 FYNNEI come from the germline V gene. The CDR3 nucleotides read TGTGCCAGCAGCAGGGCGACTAATGAAAAACTGTTTTTT. This codes for CASSRATNEKLFF.

The V gene is TRBV25-1, the J gene TRBJ1-2; D unresolved. Germline CDR1 reads MGHDK; CDR2 reads SYGVNS. V lost 0 bases to trimming and J lost 10 bases, with 9 bases between them. This CDR3 region has 12 residues. CDR3 sequence: CASSEYERAYTF. In DNA, the CDR3 is TGTGCCAGCAGTGAATATGAACGCGCCTACACCTTC.

The chain links TRBV5-1 to TRBJ2-1; possibly TRBD2 for D (6 bases). In germline, CDR1 is SGHRS, CDR2 YFSETQ. Trimming pared 1 base from V and 7 bases from J, leaving 15 bases between. CDR3 length: 15 amino acids. CDR3: CASSLFRGMGNEQFF. CDR3 DNA: TGCGCCAGCAGCTTGTTTCGGGGGATGGGGAATGAGCAGTTCTTC.

The sample holds a few counts of this clone. This chain links TRBV5-1 with TRBJ1-4; perhaps TRBD1 as D (5 bases). The CDR3 sequence is 15 residues long. CDR1 SGHRS and CDR2 YFSETQ come from the germline V gene. V was shortened by 0 bases and J by 3 bases, with 9 bases between the two germline ends. As DNA, the CDR3 is TGCGCCAGCAGCTTGGAGCAGGGCTCTAATGAAAAACTGTTTTTT. This sequence encodes CASSLEQGSNEKLFF. Together with reference TRBV5-1 and TRBJ1-4, the CDR3 gives the full variable domain: KAGVTQTPRYLIKTRGQQVTLSCSPISGHRSVSWYQQTPGQGLQFLFEYFSETQRNKGNFPGRFSGRQFSNSRSEMNVSTLELGDSALYLCASSLEQGSNEKLFFGSGTQLSVL.

This clone was seen more than once but under ten times. The J gene is TRBJ1-1, the V gene TRBV29-1, with TRBD1 as a possible D gene (6 bases). The germline gives CDR1 SQVTM, CDR2 ANQGSEA. The CDR3 loop spans 12 amino acids. V gave up 7 bases and J gave up 5 bases, with 14 bases separating them. The CDR3 sequence: CSADQQGTEAFF. DNA of the CDR3: TGCAGCGCCGACCAACAGGGAACTGAAGCTTTCTTT.

The chain recombines TRBV21-1 with TRBJ2-1; the D call of TRBD2 is as the table states it, not checked on the DNA. TRBV21-1 is designated a pseudogene. The CDR3 loop spans 15 amino acids. CDR3 region: CASSKGSGGYNEQFF. Written as DNA, the CDR3 is TGTGCCAGCAGCAAAGGAAGTGGAGGATACAATGAGCAGTTCTTC.

The chain couples TRBV27 to TRBJ2-5; 7 nucleotides line up with TRBD2. V dropped 3 bases and J dropped 0; count of bases not matched to a gene: 4. The CDR3 is made up of 15 amino acids. Germline assignment: CDR1 MNHEY and CDR2 SMNVEV (reference sequence). The CDR3 region has the DNA TGTGCCAGCAGTTTTACGCGGGGGTACCAAGAGACCCAGTACTTC. Translated: CASSFTRGYQETQYF.

CDR3: CASSWGAETQYF. CDR3 in DNA: TGTGCCAGCTCTTGGGGGGCAGAGACCCAGTACTTC. V is TRBV2 and J is TRBJ2-5; perhaps D is TRBD1 or TRBD2 (6 bases each). Germline loops: CDR1 SNHLY, CDR2 FYNNEI. This CDR3 is 12 amino acids long. The V end lost 8 bases, the J end lost 4 bases, and 11 bases lay between the germline ends. The full variable domain, in which reference TRBV2 and TRBJ2-5 provide the parts outside the CDR3, is EPEVTQTPSHQVTQMGQEVILRCVPISNHLYFYWYRQILGQKVEFLVSFYNNEISEKSEIFDDQFSVERPDGSNFTLKIRSTKLEDSAMYFCASSWGAETQYFGPGTRLLVL.

This clone was picked up one time. The chain couples TRBV19 to TRBJ1-2; 8 positions match TRBD1. V was pared by 9 bases and J by 8 bases, with 14 bases of the junction left unmatched. Germline CDR1 is LNHDA and CDR2 is SQIVND (reference sequence). The CDR3 contains 14 residues. CDR3 protein: CASSGGTGKAGYTF. In DNA form, the CDR3 reads TGTGCCAGCAGTGGGGGGACAGGAAAAGCAGGCTACACCTTC.

The chain has TRBV5-4 and TRBJ1-4, with a weak D call TRBD1 (6 bases). Germline V CDR1 and CDR2: SGHNT, YYREEE (reference sequence). CDR3 length: 15 amino acids. V was pared by 4 bases and J by 6 bases, with 16 bases between. CDR3 nucleotides: TGTGCCAGCAGCCGGGGGCGGGGAGGGGATGAAAAACTGTTTTTT. It is translated as CASSRGRGGDEKLFF.

The chain couples TRBV6-5 to TRBJ2-2, with a weak D call TRBD2 (5 bases). The V end was cut by 0 bases, the J end by 5 bases, with 13 bases between. Looked up from germline, CDR1 is MNHEY and CDR2 is SVGAGI. This CDR3 is 16 amino acids long. CDR3 loop: CASSYSTGPGTGELFF. The CDR3 DNA sequence: TGTGCCAGCAGTTACTCGACCGGGCCGGGGACCGGGGAGCTGTTTTTT.

There are a few counts of this clone. The CDR3 nucleotides read TGTGCCAGTAGCCTCAAACCCCAGTCTATTGGCTACACCTTC. Its translation: CASSLKPQSIGYTF. The rearrangement links TRBV19 to TRBJ1-2; the D is unclear. Trimming cost V 6 bases and J 7 bases, with 18 bases left between them. This CDR3 comprises 14 residues. CDR1 and CDR2 from the germline V gene are LNHDA and SQIVND (reference sequence).